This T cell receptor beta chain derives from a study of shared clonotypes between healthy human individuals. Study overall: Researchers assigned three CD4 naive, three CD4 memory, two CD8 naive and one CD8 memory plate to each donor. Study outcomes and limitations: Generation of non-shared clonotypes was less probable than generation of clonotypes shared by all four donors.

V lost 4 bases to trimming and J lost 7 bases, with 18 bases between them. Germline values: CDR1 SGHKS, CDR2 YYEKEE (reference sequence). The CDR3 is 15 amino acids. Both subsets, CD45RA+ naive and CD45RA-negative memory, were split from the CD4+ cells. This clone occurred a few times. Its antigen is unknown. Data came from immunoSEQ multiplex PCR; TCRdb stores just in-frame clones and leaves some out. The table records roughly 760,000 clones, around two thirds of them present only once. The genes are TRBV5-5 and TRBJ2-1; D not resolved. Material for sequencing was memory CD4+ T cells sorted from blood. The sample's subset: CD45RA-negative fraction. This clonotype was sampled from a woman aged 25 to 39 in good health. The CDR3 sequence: CASSQRTVPTNEQFF. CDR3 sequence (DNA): TGTGCCAGCAGCCAGCGAACGGTCCCTACGAATGAGCAGTTCTTC. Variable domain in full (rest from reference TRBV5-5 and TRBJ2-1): DAGVTQSPTHLIKTRGQQVTLRCSPISGHKSVSWYQQVLGQGPQFIFQYYEKEERGRGNFPDRFSARQFPNYSSELNVNALLLGDSALYLCASSQRTVPTNEQFFGPGTRLTVL.